A selection of T cell receptor beta chains follows, all from one sample in a study of cytomegalovirus exposure and HLA in healthy donors. Produced via immunoSEQ multiplex PCR; TCRdb's table is partial and in-frame only. The sample holds around 130,000 clones; around three quarters are singletons and the top ten take less than 2%. Material: PBMCs. Receptors were obtained from a woman aged 45 to 65 in good health and CMV-seronegative. The conserved cysteine and the conserved F or W are not part of the CDR3 here. The order of the fields is V gene, CDR3 protein.

TRBV30 ACTLGTSGLNEQF
TRBV19 ASSLKGGTEAF
TRBV6-6 ASSAPGPSGIYEQY
TRBV5-1 ASSLEREPYNEQF
TRBV9 ASSARTGGMTDTQY
TRBV11-3 ASSLEAGGRNNEQF
TRBV25-1 ASSDLSPPPGELF
TRBV11-2 ASTTSAEYGEQF
TRBV6-4 ASGGEGSGYT
TRBV12-5 ASGLPYGGLAEYNEQF
TRBV4-3 ASSQGTSGSGGVTDTQY
TRBV7-9 ASSVGGGPYNEQF
TRBV29-1 SVLLDRGGETQY
TRBV11-2 ASGTSGSPYEQY
TRBV29-1 SVGIYMGLGETQY
TRBV28 ASSLGGRIIYNEQF
TRBV7-2 ASSLVSGAGGELF
TRBV29-1 SVGFHQDTDIQY
TRBV7-3 ASSIRSIVRRGETQY
TRBV28 ASRVPRGGAYEQY
TRBV5-4 ASSLAAGRAIETQY
TRBV2 ASSDRQGGTTNEKLF
TRBV29-1 SVEQLRGGDTQY
TRBV6-1 AGALTSGINEQF
TRBV7-6 ASSKTSAYSYNEQF
TRBV2 ASTGPGLYGNQPQH
TRBV28 ASSGSYGYT
TRBV7-6 ASSVTGNEQY
TRBV27 ASSLGLAGTYEQY
TRBV14 ASKPKGLAKGNEQF
TRBV5-4 ASSSYTEAF
TRBV19 ASKIQGFNYGYT
TRBV19 ASSAGAGGTEAF
TRBV4-3 ASSQRTSGLDTGELF
TRBV5-4 ASSQEREQY
TRBV28 ASRKRVSRQY
TRBV6-5 ASRHRGLGNTIY
TRBV28 AARSGVQDYEQY
TRBV14 ASSGRGSGNTIY
TRBV6-5 ASKRQGSYEQY
TRBV7-3 ASSSSAQGNTEAF
TRBV27 ASSFTGGTSNQPQH
TRBV10-3 AITGGEWGSEAF
TRBV27 ASSQRGSYEQY
TRBV19 ASSSLGARQETQY
TRBV6-1 ASSEDSHSGNTIY
TRBV4-3 ASSQEKVGRLNEKLF
TRBV7-8 ASSLKGFGNTIY
TRBV28 ASSLSGQGRDQPQH
TRBV27 ASSFSNSPLH
TRBV7-2 ASRQGAVSNQPQN
TRBV25-1 ASSDLARGGYT
TRBV9 ASSRLAGEADEQY
TRBV7-8 ASSRGTSGMGTKYNEQF